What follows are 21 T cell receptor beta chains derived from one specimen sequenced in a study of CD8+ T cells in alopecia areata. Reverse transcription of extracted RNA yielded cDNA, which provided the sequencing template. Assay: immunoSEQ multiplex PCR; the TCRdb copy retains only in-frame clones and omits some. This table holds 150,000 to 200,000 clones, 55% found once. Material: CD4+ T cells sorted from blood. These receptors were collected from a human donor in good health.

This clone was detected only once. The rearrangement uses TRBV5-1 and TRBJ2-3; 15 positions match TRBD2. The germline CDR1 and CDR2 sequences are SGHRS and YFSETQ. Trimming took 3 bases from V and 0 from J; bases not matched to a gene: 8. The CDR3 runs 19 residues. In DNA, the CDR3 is TGCGCCAGCAGCTCGGGACTAGCGGGAGGTACTTCTAGCACAGATACGCAGTATTTT. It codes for CASSSGLAGGTSSTDTQYF.

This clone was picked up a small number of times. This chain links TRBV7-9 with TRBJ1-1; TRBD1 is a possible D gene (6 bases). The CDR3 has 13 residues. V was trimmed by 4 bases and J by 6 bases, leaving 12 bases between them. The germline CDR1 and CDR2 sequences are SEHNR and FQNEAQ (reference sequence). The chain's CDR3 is CASSSHRVAEAFF. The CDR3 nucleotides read TGTGCCAGCAGCTCCCACAGGGTTGCTGAAGCTTTCTTT.

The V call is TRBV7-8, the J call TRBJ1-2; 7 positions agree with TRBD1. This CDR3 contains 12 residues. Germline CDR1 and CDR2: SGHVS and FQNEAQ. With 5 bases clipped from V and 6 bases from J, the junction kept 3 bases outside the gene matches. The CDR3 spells CASSIQGNGYTF. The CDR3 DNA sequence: TGTGCCAGCAGCATACAGGGGAATGGCTACACCTTC.

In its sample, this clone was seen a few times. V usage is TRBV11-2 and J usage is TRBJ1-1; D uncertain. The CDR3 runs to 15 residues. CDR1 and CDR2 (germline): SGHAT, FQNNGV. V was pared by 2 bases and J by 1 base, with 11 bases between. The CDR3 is CASSLNGLSNTEAFF. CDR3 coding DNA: TGTGCCAGCAGCTTAAATGGTCTTTCGAACACTGAAGCTTTCTTT.

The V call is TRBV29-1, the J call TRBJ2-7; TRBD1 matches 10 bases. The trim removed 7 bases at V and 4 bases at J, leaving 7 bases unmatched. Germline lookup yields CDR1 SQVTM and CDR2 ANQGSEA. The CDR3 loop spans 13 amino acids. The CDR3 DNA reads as TGCAGCGCCCGGACAGGGGGGGGATACGAGCAGTACTTC. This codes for CSARTGGGYEQYF.

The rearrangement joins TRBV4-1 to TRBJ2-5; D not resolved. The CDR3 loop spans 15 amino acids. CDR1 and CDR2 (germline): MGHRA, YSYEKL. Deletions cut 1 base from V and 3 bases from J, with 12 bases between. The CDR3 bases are TGCGCCAGCAGCCAAGTTGGCACCTCAAAAGAGACCCAGTACTTC. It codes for CASSQVGTSKETQYF.

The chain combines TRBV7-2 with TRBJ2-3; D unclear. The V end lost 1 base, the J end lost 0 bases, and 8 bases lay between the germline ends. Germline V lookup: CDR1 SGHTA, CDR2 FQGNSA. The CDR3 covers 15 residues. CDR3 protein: CASSLDQASTDTQYF. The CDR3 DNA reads TGTGCCAGCAGCTTAGACCAAGCTAGCACAGATACGCAGTATTTT.

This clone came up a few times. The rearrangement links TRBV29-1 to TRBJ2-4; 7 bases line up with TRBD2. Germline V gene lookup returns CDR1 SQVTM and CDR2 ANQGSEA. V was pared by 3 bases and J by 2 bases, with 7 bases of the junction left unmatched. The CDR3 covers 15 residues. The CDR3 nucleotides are TGCAGCGTTGAGAGCGGGAATCGTCCCAAAAACATTCAGTACTTC. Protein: CSVESGNRPKNIQYF.

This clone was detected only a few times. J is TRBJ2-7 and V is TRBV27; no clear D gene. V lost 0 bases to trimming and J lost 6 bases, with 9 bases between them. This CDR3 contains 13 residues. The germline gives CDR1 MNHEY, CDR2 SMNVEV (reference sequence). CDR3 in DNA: TGTGCCAGCAGTTTATCGACTGCTTTCGAGCAGTACTTC. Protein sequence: CASSLSTAFEQYF.

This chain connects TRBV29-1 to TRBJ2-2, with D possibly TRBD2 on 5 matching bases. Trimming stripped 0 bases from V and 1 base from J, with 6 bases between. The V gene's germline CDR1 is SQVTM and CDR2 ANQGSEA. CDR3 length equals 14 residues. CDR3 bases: TGCAGCGTTGAAGAAGGAGGGAACACCGGGGAGCTGTTTTTT. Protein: CSVEEGGNTGELFF.

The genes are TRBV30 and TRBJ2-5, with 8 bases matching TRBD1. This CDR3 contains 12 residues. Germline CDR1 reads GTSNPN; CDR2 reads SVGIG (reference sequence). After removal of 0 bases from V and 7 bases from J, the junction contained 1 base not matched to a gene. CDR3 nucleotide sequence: TGTGCCTGGAGTGTGCAGGGGGCGACCCAGTACTTC. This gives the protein CAWSVQGATQYF. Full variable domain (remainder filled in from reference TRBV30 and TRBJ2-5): SQTIHQWPATLVQPVGSPLSLECTVEGTSNPNLYWYRQAAGRGLQLLFYSVGIGQISSEVPQNLSASRPQDRQFILSSKKLLLSDSGFYLCAWSVQGATQYFGPGTRLLVL.

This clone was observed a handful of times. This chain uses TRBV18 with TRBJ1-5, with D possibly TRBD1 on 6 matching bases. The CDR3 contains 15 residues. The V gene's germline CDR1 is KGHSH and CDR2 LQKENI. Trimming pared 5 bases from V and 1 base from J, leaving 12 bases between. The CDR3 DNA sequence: TGTGCCAGCTCAAAGGGACATCTGAGCAATCAGCCCCAGCATTTT. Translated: CASSKGHLSNQPQHF.

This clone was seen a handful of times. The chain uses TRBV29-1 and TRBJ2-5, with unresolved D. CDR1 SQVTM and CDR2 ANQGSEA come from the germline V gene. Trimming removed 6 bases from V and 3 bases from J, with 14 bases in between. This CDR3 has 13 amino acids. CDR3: CSVRFTRKETQYF. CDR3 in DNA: TGCAGCGTGCGCTTCACCAGGAAAGAGACCCAGTACTTC. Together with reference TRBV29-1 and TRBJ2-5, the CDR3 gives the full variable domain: SAVISQKPSRDICQRGTSLTIQCQVDSQVTMMFWYRQQPGQSLTLIATANQGSEATYESGFVIDKFPISRPNLTFSTLTVSNMSPEDSSIYLCSVRFTRKETQYFGPGTRLLVL.

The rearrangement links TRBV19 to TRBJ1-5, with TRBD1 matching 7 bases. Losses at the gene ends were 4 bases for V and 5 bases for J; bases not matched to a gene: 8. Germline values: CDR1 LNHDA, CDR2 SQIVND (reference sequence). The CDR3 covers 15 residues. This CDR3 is CASSRQGRGDQPQHF. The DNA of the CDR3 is TGTGCCAGTAGTAGACAGGGTAGAGGGGATCAGCCCCAGCATTTT.

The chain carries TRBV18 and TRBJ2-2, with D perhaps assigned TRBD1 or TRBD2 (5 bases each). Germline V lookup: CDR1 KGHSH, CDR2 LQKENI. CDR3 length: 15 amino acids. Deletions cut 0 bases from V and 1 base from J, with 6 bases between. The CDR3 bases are TGTGCCAGCTCACCACCGGGACGGAACACCGGGGAGCTGTTTTTT. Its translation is CASSPPGRNTGELFF.

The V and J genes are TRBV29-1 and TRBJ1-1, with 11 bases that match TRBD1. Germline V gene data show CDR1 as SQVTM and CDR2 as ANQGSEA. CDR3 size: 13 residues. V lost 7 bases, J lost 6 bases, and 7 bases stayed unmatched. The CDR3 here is CSARDRGYAEAFF. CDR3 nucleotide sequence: TGCAGCGCCAGGGACAGGGGGTATGCTGAAGCTTTCTTT.

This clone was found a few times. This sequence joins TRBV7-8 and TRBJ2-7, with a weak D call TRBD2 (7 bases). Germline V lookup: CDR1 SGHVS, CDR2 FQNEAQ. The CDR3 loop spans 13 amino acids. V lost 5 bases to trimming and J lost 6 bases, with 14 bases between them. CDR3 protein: CASSLAGAGEQYF. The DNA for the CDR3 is TGTGCCAGCAGCCTGGCGGGGGCCGGCGAGCAGTACTTC.

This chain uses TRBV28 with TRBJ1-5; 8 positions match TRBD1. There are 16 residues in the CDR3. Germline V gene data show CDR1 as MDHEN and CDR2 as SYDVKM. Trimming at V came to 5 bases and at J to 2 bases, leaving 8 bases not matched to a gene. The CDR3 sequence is CASSIRQGTRNQPQHF. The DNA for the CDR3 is TGTGCCAGCAGTATACGACAGGGGACCCGCAATCAGCCCCAGCATTTT.

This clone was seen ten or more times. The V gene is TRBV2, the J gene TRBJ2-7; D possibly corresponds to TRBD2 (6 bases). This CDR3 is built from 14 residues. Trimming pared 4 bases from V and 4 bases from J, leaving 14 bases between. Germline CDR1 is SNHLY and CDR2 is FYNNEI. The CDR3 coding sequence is TGTGCCAGCAGTGGCGGGGACCCCCCTTACGAGCAGTACTTC. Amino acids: CASSGGDPPYEQYF.

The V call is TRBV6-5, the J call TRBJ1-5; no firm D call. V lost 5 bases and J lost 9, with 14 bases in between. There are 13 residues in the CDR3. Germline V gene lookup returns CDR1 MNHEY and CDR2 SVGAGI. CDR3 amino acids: CASSPYPSGPQHF. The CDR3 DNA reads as TGTGCCAGCAGTCCTTACCCTTCAGGGCCCCAGCATTTT.

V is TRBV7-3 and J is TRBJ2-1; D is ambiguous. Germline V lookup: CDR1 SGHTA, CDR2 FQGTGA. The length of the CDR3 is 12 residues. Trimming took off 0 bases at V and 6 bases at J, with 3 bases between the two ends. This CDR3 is CASSLTGNEQFF. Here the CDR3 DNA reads TGTGCCAGCAGCTTAACGGGCAATGAGCAGTTCTTC.